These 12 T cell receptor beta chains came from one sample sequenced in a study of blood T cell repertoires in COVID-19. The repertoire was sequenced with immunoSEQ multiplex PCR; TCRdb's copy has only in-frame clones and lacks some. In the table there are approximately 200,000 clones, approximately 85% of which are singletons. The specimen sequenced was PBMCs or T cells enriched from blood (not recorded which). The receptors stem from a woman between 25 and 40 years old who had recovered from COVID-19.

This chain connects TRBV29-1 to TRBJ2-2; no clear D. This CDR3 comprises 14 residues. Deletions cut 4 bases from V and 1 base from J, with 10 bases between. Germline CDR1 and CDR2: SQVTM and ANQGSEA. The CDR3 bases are TGCAGCGTTGTGGGCATCCTGAACACCGGGGAGCTGTTTTTT. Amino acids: CSVVGILNTGELFF.

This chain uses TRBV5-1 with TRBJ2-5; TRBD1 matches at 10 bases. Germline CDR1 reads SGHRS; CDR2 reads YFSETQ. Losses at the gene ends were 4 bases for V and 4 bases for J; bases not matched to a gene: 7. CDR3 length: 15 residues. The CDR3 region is CASSTPTGGVETQYF. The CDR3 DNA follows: TGCGCCAGCAGCACGCCGACAGGGGGCGTAGAGACCCAGTACTTC. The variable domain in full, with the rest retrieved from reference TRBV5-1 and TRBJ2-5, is KAGVTQTPRYLIKTRGQQVTLSCSPISGHRSVSWYQQTPGQGLQFLFEYFSETQRNKGNFPGRFSGRQFSNSRSEMNVSTLELGDSALYLCASSTPTGGVETQYFGPGTRLLVL.

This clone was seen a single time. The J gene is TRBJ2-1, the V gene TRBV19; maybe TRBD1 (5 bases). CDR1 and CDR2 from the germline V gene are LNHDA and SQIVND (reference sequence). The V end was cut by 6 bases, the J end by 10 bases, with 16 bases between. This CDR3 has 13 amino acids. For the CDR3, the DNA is TGTGCCAGTAGCCCCCGTTTTTGGGGCGAGCAGTTCTTC. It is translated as CASSPRFWGEQFF.

DNA for the CDR3: TGTGCCAGCAGCAGAGTCCCGGGACAGGGGGCAACGGGAATGAACACTGAAGCTTTCTTT. Protein product: CASSRVPGQGATGMNTEAFF. This rearrangement joins TRBV7-6 to TRBJ1-1; 12 positions agree with TRBD1. The CDR3 is 20 residues long. Germline V gene data show CDR1 as SGHVS and CDR2 as FNYEAQ. Trimming at V came to 5 bases and at J to 0 bases, leaving 16 bases not matched to a gene.

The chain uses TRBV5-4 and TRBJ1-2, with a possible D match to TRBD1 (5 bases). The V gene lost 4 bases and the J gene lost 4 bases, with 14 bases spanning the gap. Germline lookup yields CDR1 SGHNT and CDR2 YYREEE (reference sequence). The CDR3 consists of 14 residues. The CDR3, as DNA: TGTGCCAGCAGCCTGCAAGACAGACTCTATGGCTACACCTTC. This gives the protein CASSLQDRLYGYTF.

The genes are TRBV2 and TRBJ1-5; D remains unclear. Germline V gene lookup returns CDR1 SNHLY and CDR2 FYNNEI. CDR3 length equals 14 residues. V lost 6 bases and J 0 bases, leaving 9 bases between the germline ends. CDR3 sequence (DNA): TGTGCCAGCAGCGTAGAATATAGCAATCAGCCCCAGCATTTT. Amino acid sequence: CASSVEYSNQPQHF.

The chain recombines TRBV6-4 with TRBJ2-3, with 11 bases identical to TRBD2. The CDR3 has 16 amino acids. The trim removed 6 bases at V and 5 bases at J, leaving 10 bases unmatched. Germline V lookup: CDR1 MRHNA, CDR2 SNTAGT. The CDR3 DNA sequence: TGTGCCAGCAGCCAGACTAGCGGGAAGGGGATAGATACGCAGTATTTT. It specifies CASSQTSGKGIDTQYF.

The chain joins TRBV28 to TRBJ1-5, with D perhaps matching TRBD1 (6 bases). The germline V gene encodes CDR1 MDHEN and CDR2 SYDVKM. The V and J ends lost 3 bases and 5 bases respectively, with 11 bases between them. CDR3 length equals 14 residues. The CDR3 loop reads CASSLAQGYQPQHF. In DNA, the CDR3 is TGTGCCAGCAGTTTGGCACAGGGCTATCAGCCCCAGCATTTT.

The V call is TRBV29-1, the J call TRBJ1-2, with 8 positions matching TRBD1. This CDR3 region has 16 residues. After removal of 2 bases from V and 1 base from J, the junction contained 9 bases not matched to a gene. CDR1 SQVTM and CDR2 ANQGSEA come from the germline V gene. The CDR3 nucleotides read TGCAGCGTTGAATCCCGACAGGGGTGGGATAACTATGGCTACACCTTC. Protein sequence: CSVESRQGWDNYGYTF.

The CDR3 is CASSLGRLSTDTQYF. CDR3 nucleotide sequence: TGTGCCAGCAGTTTAGGGAGACTTAGCACAGATACGCAGTATTTT. The J gene is TRBJ2-3, the V gene TRBV28; TRBD2 might be the D (5 bases). Per germline, CDR1 MDHEN and CDR2 SYDVKM. The CDR3 has 15 amino acids. V lost 2 bases to trimming and J lost 0 bases, with 9 bases between them.

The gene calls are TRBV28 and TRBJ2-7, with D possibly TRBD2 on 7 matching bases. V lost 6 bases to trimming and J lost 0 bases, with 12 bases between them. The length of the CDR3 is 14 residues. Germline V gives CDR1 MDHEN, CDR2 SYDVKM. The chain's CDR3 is CASRGGGSSYEQYF. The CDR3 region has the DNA TGTGCCAGCAGGGGGGGCGGGAGCTCCTACGAGCAGTACTTC.

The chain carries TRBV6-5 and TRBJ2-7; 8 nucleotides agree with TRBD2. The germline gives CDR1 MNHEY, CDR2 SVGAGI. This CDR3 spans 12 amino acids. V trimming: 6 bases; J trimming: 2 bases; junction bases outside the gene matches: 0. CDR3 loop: CASRTSAYEQYF. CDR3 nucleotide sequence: TGTGCCAGCAGGACTAGCGCCTACGAGCAGTACTTC.